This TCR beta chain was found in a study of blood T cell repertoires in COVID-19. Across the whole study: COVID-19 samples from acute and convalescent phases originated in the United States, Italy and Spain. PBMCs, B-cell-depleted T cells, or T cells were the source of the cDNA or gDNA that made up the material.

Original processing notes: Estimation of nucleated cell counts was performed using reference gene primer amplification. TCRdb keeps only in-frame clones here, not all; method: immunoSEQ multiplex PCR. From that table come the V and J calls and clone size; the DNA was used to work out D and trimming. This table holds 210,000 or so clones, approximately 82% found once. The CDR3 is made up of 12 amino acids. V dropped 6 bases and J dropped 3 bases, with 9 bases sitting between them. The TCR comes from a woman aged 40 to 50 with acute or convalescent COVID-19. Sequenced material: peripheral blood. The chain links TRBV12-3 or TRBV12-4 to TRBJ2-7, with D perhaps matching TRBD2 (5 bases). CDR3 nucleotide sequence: TGTGCCAGCAGCCTCGGGATCTACGAGCAGTACTTC. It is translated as CASSLGIYEQYF.